Shown below are 12 T cell receptor beta chains from a single sample sequenced in a study of sequential checkpoint blockade in melanoma. As to treatment: randomized to nivolumab then ipilimumab (arm A) or the reverse (arm B). Method: immunoSEQ multiplex PCR; TCRdb's copy keeps in-frame clones and lacks some. The table records over 10,000 clones, around 67% of them present only once. This specimen was CD8+ T cells sorted from blood (inferred from file names), taken from a patient given nivolumab and ipilimumab in sequence. All receptors derive from a human donor with melanoma.

The rearrangement joins TRBV11-2 to TRBJ2-5, with 13 bases matching TRBD2. This CDR3 is 13 amino acids long. Germline V CDR1 and CDR2: SGHAT, FQNNGV. J gave up 11 bases and V 4 bases, and 4 bases lay outside the gene matches. CDR3 sequence reads: CASSWMTSGGQYF. CDR3 coding DNA: TGTGCCAGCAGCTGGATGACTAGCGGGGGGCAGTACTTC.

This clone was detected once. The chain recombines TRBV2 with TRBJ2-7; 9 bases are a match to TRBD1. Germline loops: CDR1 SNHLY, CDR2 FYNNEI. V gave up 6 bases and J gave up 2 bases; unmatched junction bases: 5. The CDR3 length is 14 residues. The CDR3 DNA is TGTGCCAGCAGGGCGGACAGGGGCCCCTACGAGCAGTACTTC. Its translation is CASRADRGPYEQYF.

By frequency in the sample, this clone is medium-sized (0.01 to 0.1%). The CDR3 here is CASSLRAGHEQYF. CDR3 DNA: TGTGCCAGCAGCTTAAGGGCGGGCCACGAGCAGTACTTC. The chain has TRBV7-2 and TRBJ2-7; TRBD2 is a possible D gene (5 bases). The V gene lost 2 bases and the J gene lost 5 bases, with 10 bases spanning the gap. The CDR3 contains 13 residues. In germline, CDR1 is SGHTA, CDR2 FQGNSA.

V is TRBV6-5 and J is TRBJ2-7; possible D gene TRBD1, 6 bases. The ends were cut back, 6 bases at V and 4 bases at J, with 16 bases in the middle. CDR3 length equals 14 residues. CDR1 MNHEY and CDR2 SVGAGI come from the germline V gene. The CDR3 reads CASSKDSTHYEQYF. CDR3 DNA sequence: TGTGCCAGCAGCAAGGACAGCACCCATTACGAGCAGTACTTC.

This chain uses TRBV9 with TRBJ1-3; unclear D gene. Germline V lookup: CDR1 SGDLS, CDR2 YYNGEE. The CDR3 covers 18 residues. Trimming stripped 0 bases from V and 0 bases from J, with 16 bases between. CDR3 residues: CASSVGGLGSLSGNTIYF. The CDR3 DNA reads TGTGCCAGCAGCGTAGGAGGGCTTGGGTCGCTCTCTGGAAACACCATATATTTT.

This clone was recorded only once. One end of the junction does not line up with germline, which may come from a read error. The genes are TRBV7-7 and TRBJ2-2; 8 bases are shared with TRBD2. Germline V gene data show CDR1 as SSHAT and CDR2 as FNYEAQ (reference sequence). The CDR3 has 15 amino acids. The CDR3 DNA is TGTGCTAGCAGCTCACTAGCGGCGAACACCGGGGAGCTGTTTTTT. Residues: CASSSLAANTGELFF.

The rearrangement uses TRBV19 and TRBJ2-1, with D possibly TRBD2 on 5 matching bases. The CDR3 is 15 amino acids. From germline, CDR1 is LNHDA and CDR2 SQIVND (reference sequence). Trimming took off 5 bases at V and 5 bases at J, with 16 bases between the two ends. The chain's CDR3 is CASSLDSRTHNEQFF. In nucleotides, the CDR3 is TGTGCCAGTAGTTTGGACTCCCGGACCCACAATGAGCAGTTCTTC.

The V gene is TRBV19, the J gene TRBJ2-2; 11 bases agree with TRBD2. Trimming at V came to 3 bases and at J to 1 base, leaving 1 base not matched to a gene. The germline gives CDR1 LNHDA, CDR2 SQIVND (reference sequence). There are 16 residues in the CDR3. CDR3 coding DNA: TGTGCCAGTAGTATCACTAGCGGGGGGAACACCGGGGAGCTGTTTTTT. Encoded protein: CASSITSGGNTGELFF. Combining the CDR3 with reference TRBV19 and TRBJ2-2 gives the whole variable domain DGGITQSPKYLFRKEGQNVTLSCEQNLNHDAMYWYRQDPGQGLRLIYYSQIVNDFQKGDIAEGYSVSREKKESFPLTVTSAQKNPTAFYLCASSITSGGNTGELFFGEGSRLTVL.

This rearrangement joins TRBV27 to TRBJ2-2; 8 bases align to TRBD1. V was clipped by 5 bases and J by 3 bases; unmatched bases: 5. CDR1 is MNHEY and CDR2 is SMNVEV in the germline V gene (reference sequence). The CDR3 runs 15 residues. The CDR3 spells CASSRQGIYTGELFF. CDR3 sequence (DNA): TGTGCCAGCAGTAGACAGGGGATCTACACCGGGGAGCTGTTTTTT.

In this sample, this clone turned up once. The gene calls are TRBV6-6 and TRBJ2-7, with D tentatively TRBD2 (5 bases). This CDR3 is built from 13 residues. CDR1 MNHNY and CDR2 SVGAGI come from the germline V gene (reference sequence). Trimming removed 2 bases from V and 2 bases from J, with 7 bases in between. CDR3 DNA: TGTGCCAGCAGTTACAGGACTCCCTACGAGCAGTACTTC. It is translated as CASSYRTPYEQYF.

The V gene is TRBV7-7, the J gene TRBJ2-1; 8 nucleotides match TRBD1. CDR3 length equals 15 residues. Germline V lookup: CDR1 SSHAT, CDR2 FNYEAQ (reference sequence). V was clipped by 3 bases and J by 8 bases; unmatched bases: 9. The CDR3 is CASSLAGGIDHEQFF. CDR3 DNA: TGTGCCAGCAGCTTGGCAGGGGGCATTGATCATGAGCAGTTCTTC.

The V call is TRBV9, the J call TRBJ2-7; 9 bases agree with TRBD1. The CDR3 spans 14 residues. V gave up 3 bases and J gave up 2 bases; unmatched junction bases: 3. Per germline, CDR1 SGDLS and CDR2 YYNGEE. This CDR3 reads CASSDRDRAYEQYF. In DNA form, the CDR3 reads TGTGCCAGCAGCGACCGGGACAGGGCCTACGAGCAGTACTTC.